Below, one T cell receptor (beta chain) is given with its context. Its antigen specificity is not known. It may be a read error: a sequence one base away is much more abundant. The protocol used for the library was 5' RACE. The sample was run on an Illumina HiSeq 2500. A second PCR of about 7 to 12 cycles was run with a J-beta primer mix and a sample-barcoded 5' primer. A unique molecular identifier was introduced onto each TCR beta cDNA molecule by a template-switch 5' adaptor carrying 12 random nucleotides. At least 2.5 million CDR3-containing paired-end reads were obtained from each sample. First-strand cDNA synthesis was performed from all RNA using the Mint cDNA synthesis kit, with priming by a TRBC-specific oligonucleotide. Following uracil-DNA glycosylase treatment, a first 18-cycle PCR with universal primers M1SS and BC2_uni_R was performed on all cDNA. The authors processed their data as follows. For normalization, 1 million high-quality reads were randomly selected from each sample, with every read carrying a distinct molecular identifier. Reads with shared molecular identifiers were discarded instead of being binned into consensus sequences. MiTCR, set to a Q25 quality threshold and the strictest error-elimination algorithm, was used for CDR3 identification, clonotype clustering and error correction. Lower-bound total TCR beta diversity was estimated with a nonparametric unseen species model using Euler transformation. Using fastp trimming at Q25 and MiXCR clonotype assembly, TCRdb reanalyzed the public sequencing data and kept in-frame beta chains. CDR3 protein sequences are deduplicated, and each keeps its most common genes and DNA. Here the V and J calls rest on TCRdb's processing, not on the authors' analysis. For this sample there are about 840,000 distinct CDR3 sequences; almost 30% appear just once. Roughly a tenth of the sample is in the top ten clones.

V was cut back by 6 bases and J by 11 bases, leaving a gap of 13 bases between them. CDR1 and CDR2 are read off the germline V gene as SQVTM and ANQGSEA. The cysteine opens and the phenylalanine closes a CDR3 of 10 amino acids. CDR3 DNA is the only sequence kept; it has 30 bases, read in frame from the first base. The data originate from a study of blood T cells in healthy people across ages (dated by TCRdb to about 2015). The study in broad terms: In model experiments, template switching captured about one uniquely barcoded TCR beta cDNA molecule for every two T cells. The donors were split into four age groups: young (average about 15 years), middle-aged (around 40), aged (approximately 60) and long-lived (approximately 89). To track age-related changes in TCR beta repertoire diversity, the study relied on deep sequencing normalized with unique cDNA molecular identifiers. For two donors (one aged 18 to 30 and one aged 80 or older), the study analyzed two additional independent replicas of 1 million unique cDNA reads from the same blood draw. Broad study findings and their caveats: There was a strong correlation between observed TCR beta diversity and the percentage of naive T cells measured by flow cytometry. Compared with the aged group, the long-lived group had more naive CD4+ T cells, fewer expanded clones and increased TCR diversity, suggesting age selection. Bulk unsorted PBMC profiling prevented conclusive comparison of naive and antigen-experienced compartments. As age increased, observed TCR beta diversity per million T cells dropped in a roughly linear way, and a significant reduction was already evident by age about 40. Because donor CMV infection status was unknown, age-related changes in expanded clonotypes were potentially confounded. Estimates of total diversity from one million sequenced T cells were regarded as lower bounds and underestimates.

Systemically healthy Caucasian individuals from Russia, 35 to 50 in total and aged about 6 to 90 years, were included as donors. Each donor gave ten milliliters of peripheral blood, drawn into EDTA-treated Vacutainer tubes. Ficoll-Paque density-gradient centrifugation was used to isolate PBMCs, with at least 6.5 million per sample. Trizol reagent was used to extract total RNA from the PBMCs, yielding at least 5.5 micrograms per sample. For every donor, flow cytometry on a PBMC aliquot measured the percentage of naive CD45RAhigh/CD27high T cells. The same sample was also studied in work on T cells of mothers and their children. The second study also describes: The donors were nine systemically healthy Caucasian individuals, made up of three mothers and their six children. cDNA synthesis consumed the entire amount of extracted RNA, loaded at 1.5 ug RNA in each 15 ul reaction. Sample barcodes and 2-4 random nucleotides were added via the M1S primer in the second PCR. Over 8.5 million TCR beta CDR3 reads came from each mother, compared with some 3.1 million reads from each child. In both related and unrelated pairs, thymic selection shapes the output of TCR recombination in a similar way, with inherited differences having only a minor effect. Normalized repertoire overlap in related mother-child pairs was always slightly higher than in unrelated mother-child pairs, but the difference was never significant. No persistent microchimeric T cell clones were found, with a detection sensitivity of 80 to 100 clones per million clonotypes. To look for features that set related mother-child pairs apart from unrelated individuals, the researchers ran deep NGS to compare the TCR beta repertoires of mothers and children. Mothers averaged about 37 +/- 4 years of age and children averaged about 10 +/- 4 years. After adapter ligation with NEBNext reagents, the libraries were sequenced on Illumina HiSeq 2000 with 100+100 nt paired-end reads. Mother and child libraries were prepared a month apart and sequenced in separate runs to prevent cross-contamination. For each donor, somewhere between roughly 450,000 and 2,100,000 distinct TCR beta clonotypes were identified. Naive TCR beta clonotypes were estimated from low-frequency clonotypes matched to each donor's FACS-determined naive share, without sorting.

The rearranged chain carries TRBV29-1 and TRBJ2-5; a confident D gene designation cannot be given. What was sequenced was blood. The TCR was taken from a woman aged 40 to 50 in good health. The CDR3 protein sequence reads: CSVLSNEQYF. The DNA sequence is TGCAGCGTCCTCAGCAATGAGCAGTACTTC.